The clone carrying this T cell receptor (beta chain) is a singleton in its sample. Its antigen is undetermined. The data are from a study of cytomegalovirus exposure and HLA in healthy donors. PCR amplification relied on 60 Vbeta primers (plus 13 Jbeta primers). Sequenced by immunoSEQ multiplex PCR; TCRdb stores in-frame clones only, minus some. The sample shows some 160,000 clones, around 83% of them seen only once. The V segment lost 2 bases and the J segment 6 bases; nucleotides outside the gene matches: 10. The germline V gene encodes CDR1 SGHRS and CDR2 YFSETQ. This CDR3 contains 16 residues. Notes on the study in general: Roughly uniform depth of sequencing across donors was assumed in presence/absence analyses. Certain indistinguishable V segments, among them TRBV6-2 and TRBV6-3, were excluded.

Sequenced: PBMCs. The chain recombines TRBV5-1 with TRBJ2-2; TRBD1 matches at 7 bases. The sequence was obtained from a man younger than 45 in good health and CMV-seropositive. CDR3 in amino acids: CASSLFAGQGAGELFF. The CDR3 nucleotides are TGCGCCAGCAGCTTATTCGCCGGGCAGGGGGCCGGGGAGCTGTTTTTT.